These 25 T cell receptor beta chains originate from one sample sequenced in a study of radiation and T cells in renal cell carcinoma. TCRdb's table, derived via immunoSEQ multiplex PCR, lists solely in-frame clones and lacks some. The data contain roughly 160,000 clones, less than 90% of them seen just once; the ten biggest clones take up approximately 11%. Time point reported: blood 4 weeks post-SBRT, at nephrectomy. The treatment: 15 Gy SBRT to primary tumor, nephrectomy 4 weeks later. Sequenced material: blood, taken from a patient whose treatment included radiotherapy and nephrectomy. These receptors originate from a woman between 45 and 60 years old with renal cell carcinoma.

The rearrangement links TRBV7-2 to TRBJ1-2, with 7 bases that match TRBD1. V was clipped by 3 bases and J by 4 bases; unmatched bases: 5. The CDR3 is 14 residues long. Germline CDR1 reads SGHTA; CDR2 reads FQGNSA. The CDR3 sequence: CASSFSRDSYGYTF. Here the CDR3 DNA reads TGTGCCAGCAGCTTTTCGCGGGACAGCTATGGCTACACCTTC.

In DNA, the CDR3 is TGTGCCAGTAGTATGGGTCCCCCGCTGAGCTCTGGAAACACCATATATTTT. This gives the protein CASSMGPPLSSGNTIYF. The chain carries TRBV19 and TRBJ1-3; D unclear. The CDR3 extends over 17 amino acids. V was clipped by 3 bases and J by 0 bases, with 15 bases between them. Germline-derived CDR1 and CDR2 are LNHDA and SQIVND (reference sequence).

The genes are TRBV2 and TRBJ1-2; the D is unclear. V was pared by 3 bases and J by 4 bases, with 9 bases between. The CDR3 extends over 13 amino acids. Germline loops: CDR1 SNHLY, CDR2 FYNNEI. CDR3 nucleotides: TGTGCCAGCAGTGACAGCACGGGCTATGGCTACACCTTC. This sequence encodes CASSDSTGYGYTF.

The chain carries TRBV7-2 and TRBJ1-1, with D hard to call. The CDR3 is made up of 17 amino acids. V lost 0 bases to trimming and J lost 1 base, with 15 bases between them. The germline gives CDR1 SGHTA, CDR2 FQGNSA. DNA for the CDR3: TGTGCCAGCAGCTTAGCGCATGGAAGGGCAGCGAACACTGAAGCTTTCTTT. This translates into CASSLAHGRAANTEAFF.

This clone was found a few times. The J gene is TRBJ1-6, the V gene TRBV10-3; D uncertain. Per the germline V gene, CDR1 is ENHRY and CDR2 is SYGVKD. Deletions cut 8 bases from V and 9 bases from J, with 17 bases between. The CDR3 runs to 14 residues. Here the CDR3 reads CAISSTDSGSPLHF. CDR3 bases: TGTGCCATCTCCTCGACGGACTCGGGTTCACCCCTCCACTTT.

The J gene is TRBJ2-3, the V gene TRBV4-1; D is possibly TRBD2 (6 bases). V lost 2 bases and J 2 bases, leaving 17 bases between the germline ends. Germline loops: CDR1 MGHRA, CDR2 YSYEKL. The CDR3 is made up of 17 amino acids. The CDR3 nucleotides read TGCGCCAGCAGCCAATACCCGAGACGGCGGGACACAGATACGCAGTATTTT. Protein sequence: CASSQYPRRRDTDTQYF.

CDR3 DNA sequence: TGTGCCTCGTCAGGGAGCTCCTATAATTCACCCCTCCACTTT. Protein sequence: CASSGSSYNSPLHF. This sequence joins TRBV30 and TRBJ1-6; D is perhaps TRBD1 (5 bases). V lost 7 bases and J 0 bases, leaving 10 bases between the germline ends. Germline lookup yields CDR1 GTSNPN and CDR2 SVGIG (reference sequence). CDR3 length: 14 residues.

The V call is TRBV15, the J call TRBJ1-5; 8 positions agree with TRBD1. Trimming at V came to 5 bases and at J to 3 bases, leaving 6 bases not matched to a gene. The CDR3 is 15 residues long. Germline V lookup: CDR1 LNHNV, CDR2 YYDKDF (reference sequence). CDR3 DNA: TGTGCCACCAGCCCCCGGGACAGGCTCAATCAGCCCCAGCATTTT. This translates into CATSPRDRLNQPQHF. Full variable domain (rest looked up from reference TRBV15 and TRBJ1-5): DAMVIQNPRYQVTQFGKPVTLSCSQTLNHNVMYWYQQKSSQAPKLLFHYYDKDFNNEADTPDNFQSRRPNTSFCFLDIRSPGLGDTAMYLCATSPRDRLNQPQHFGDGTRLSIL.

The rearrangement joins TRBV11-1 to TRBJ2-5; 8 nucleotides agree with TRBD1. Germline CDR1 reads SGHAT; CDR2 reads FQDESV (reference sequence). Trimming took 6 bases from V and 5 from J; bases not matched to a gene: 14. This CDR3 spans 16 amino acids. The CDR3 loop reads CASSSQNRGAGETQYF. The CDR3 DNA reads TGTGCCAGCAGTTCGCAAAACAGGGGGGCTGGTGAGACCCAGTACTTC.

The V gene is TRBV2, the J gene TRBJ2-3; D gene uncertain. Germline V CDR1 and CDR2: SNHLY, FYNNEI. Trimming left V 5 bases short and J 0 bases short, with 3 bases between. This CDR3 is 12 amino acids long. For the CDR3, the DNA is TGTGCCAGCAGTACTAGCACAGATACGCAGTATTTT. It specifies CASSTSTDTQYF.

CDR3 loop: CASSLGFYGYTF. CDR3 bases: TGTGCCAGCAGCTTAGGGTTCTATGGCTACACCTTC. The chain links TRBV7-2 to TRBJ1-2, with unresolved D. The CDR3 is 12 residues long. Germline values: CDR1 SGHTA, CDR2 FQGNSA. Trimming pared 1 base from V and 4 bases from J, leaving 4 bases between.

The chain couples TRBV18 to TRBJ2-1; D is unresolved. The germline V and J ends were trimmed by 1 base and 5 bases, with 3 bases remaining between them. Germline V CDR1 and CDR2: KGHSH, LQKENI. This CDR3 contains 12 residues. The CDR3 region is CASSPQDNEQFF. In nucleotides, the CDR3 is TGTGCCAGCTCACCACAGGACAATGAGCAGTTCTTC.

The table lists this clone with a count of one. This rearrangement joins TRBV19 to TRBJ1-1; perhaps TRBD1 as D (5 bases). Germline V gives CDR1 LNHDA, CDR2 SQIVND (reference sequence). The germline V and J ends were trimmed by 9 bases and 6 bases, with 23 bases remaining between them. The CDR3 is 15 amino acids. The DNA of the CDR3 is TGTGCCAGCAGTGTGGGTGGAGGGACGGGGGCTGAAGCTTTCTTT. This sequence encodes CASSVGGGTGAEAFF. The variable domain in full, with the rest retrieved from reference TRBV19 and TRBJ1-1, is DGGITQSPKYLFRKEGQNVTLSCEQNLNHDAMYWYRQDPGQGLRLIYYSQIVNDFQKGDIAEGYSVSREKKESFPLTVTSAQKNPTAFYLCASSVGGGTGAEAFFGQGTRLTVV.

On this clone itself: Germline is not matched at one junction end, which may reflect a read error. The V and J genes are TRBV7-7 and TRBJ2-1, with D possibly being TRBD2 (5 bases). The CDR3 extends over 14 amino acids. Germline lookup yields CDR1 SSHAT and CDR2 FNYEAQ (reference sequence). The CDR3 DNA follows: TGTGCTAGCAGCTCCATCGGGACCTACAATGAGCAGTTCTTC. Protein sequence: CASSSIGTYNEQFF.

The chain couples TRBV7-2 to TRBJ1-2; unclear D gene. The germline V gene encodes CDR1 SGHTA and CDR2 FQGNSA. V lost 1 base and J 0 bases, leaving 9 bases between the germline ends. This CDR3 is 15 amino acids long. The CDR3 sequence: CASSLGPGANYGYTF. DNA of the CDR3: TGTGCCAGCAGCTTAGGGCCTGGAGCTAACTATGGCTACACCTTC.

V gene TRBV1 combines with J gene TRBJ1-3. TRBV1 corresponds to a pseudogene. This CDR3 has 13 residues. The DNA for the CDR3 is TGCACCAGCAGCCAAATCTCTGGAAACACCATATATTTT. This sequence encodes CTSSQISGNTIYF.

The chain employs TRBV13 and TRBJ2-5; D not resolved. Trimming cost V 4 bases and J 3 bases, with 21 bases left between them. CDR1 and CDR2 from the germline V gene are PRHDT and FYEKMQ (reference sequence). The CDR3 is 17 residues long. The CDR3 nucleotides read TGTGCCAGCAGCTCATTGAGTTATTGGAAACCTAAAGAGACCCAGTACTTC. This codes for CASSSLSYWKPKETQYF.

The chain is built from TRBV6-5 and TRBJ2-3; 8 positions match TRBD2. Germline trimming cut 3 bases from V and 1 base from J; bases unmatched to any gene: 3. Per germline, CDR1 MNHEY and CDR2 SVGAGI. This CDR3 spans 15 amino acids. The CDR3 sequence: CASSYLAGGTDTQYF. CDR3 DNA sequence: TGTGCCAGCAGTTATCTAGCGGGTGGCACAGATACGCAGTATTTT.

The CDR3 DNA is TGTGCCAGCAGTTTCGTAGGGTCTGAAGCTTTCTTT. Its translation is CASSFVGSEAFF. The rearrangement joins TRBV27 to TRBJ1-1; no reliable D call. V was pared by 3 bases and J by 6 bases, with 8 bases between. Germline CDR1 and CDR2: MNHEY and SMNVEV (reference sequence). The CDR3 spans 12 residues.

The rearrangement uses TRBV6-1 and TRBJ1-6; D not certain. V gave up 6 bases and J gave up 5 bases, with 11 bases separating them. CDR1 and CDR2 (germline): MNHNS, SASEGT. CDR3 size: 14 residues. In DNA, the CDR3 is TGTGCCAGCAGACACCCGGCCCATAATTCACCCCTCCACTTT. It specifies CASRHPAHNSPLHF.

This chain connects TRBV7-9 to TRBJ1-1; unclear D gene. There are 13 residues in the CDR3. Trimming shortened V by 4 bases and J by 0 bases, and 6 bases separated the two germline ends. Germline values: CDR1 SEHNR, CDR2 FQNEAQ (reference sequence). The CDR3 region has the DNA TGTGCCAGCAGCTCCGACATGAACACTGAAGCTTTCTTT. Translating it yields CASSSDMNTEAFF.

This clone was found a few times. The V and J genes are TRBV7-3 and TRBJ1-6, with D hard to call. V was cut by 2 bases and J by 9 bases, with 8 bases left in between. CDR3 length: 13 residues. Germline lookup yields CDR1 SGHTA and CDR2 FQGTGA. CDR3 protein: CASSLSSSSPLHF. The CDR3 DNA sequence: TGTGCCAGCAGCTTATCGTCTAGTTCACCCCTCCACTTT.

CDR3 coding DNA: TGTGCCAGCAGATCAGGTGGGACAGGGATGTACGAGCAGTACTTC. This encodes CASRSGGTGMYEQYF. The genes are TRBV6-5 and TRBJ2-7; 9 positions agree with TRBD1. This CDR3 contains 15 residues. Germline CDR1 MNHEY, CDR2 SVGAGI. V was clipped by 6 bases and J by 4 bases; unmatched bases: 10.

This clone showed up just once. The chain is built from TRBV5-1 and TRBJ2-7; D could derive from TRBD1 or TRBD2 (7 bases each). The CDR3 has 14 amino acids. In germline, CDR1 is SGHRS, CDR2 YFSETQ. Trimming stripped 4 bases from V and 3 bases from J, with 14 bases between. The CDR3 region is CASSSGTVGYEQYF. The CDR3 DNA reads TGCGCCAGCAGCAGCGGGACAGTCGGCTACGAGCAGTACTTC.

The chain recombines TRBV4-3 with TRBJ2-5; TRBD1 is a possible D gene (6 bases). Per the germline V gene, CDR1 is LGHNA and CDR2 is YSLEER. CDR3 size: 15 residues. V lost 0 bases to trimming and J lost 4 bases, with 12 bases between them. The CDR3 bases are TGCGCCAGCAGCCAAGATCAAGGGGGTGGAGAGACCCAGTACTTC. Translating it yields CASSQDQGGGETQYF.